These T cell receptor beta chains were read from a single sample in a study of blood T cell repertoires in COVID-19. Generated by immunoSEQ multiplex PCR, the TCRdb table keeps only in-frame clones and is missing some. The table records approximately 250,000 clones, around four fifths of them present only once. Material: PBMCs or T cells enriched from blood (not recorded which). The receptors come from a man aged 35 to 55 who had recovered from COVID-19. CDR3s include the opening cysteine and the closing phenylalanine or tryptophan. The D gene is left open where the match is weak. Clone size is not always given. Where it is, it says once, few, many or a class for expanded clones.

d_call j_call clone_size v_call cdr3_aa cdr3_nt
TRBD1 TRBJ2-1 . TRBV9 CASSPRDRLTYNEQFF TGTGCCAGCAGCCCCAGGGACAGGTTGACATACAATGAGCAGTTCTTC
TRBD2 TRBJ2-3 . TRBV3-1/TRBV3-2 CASSQSRLAGDTQYF TGTGCCAGCAGCCAAAGTAGGCTAGCGGGAGATACGCAGTATTTT
. TRBJ1-2 . TRBV4-1 CASSHSRERRYGYTF TGCGCCAGCAGCCACAGTCGGGAGCGGAGATATGGCTACACCTTC
. TRBJ1-1 . TRBV9 CASSVVLGTEAFF TGTGCCAGCAGCGTAGTACTAGGCACTGAAGCTTTCTTT
. TRBJ1-4 . TRBV7-2 CASSSGGKLFF TGTGCCAGCAGCTCGGGAGGAAAACTGTTTTTT
TRBD1 TRBJ2-7 . TRBV30 CAWSVGQGHEQYF TGTGCCTGGAGTGTGGGACAGGGACACGAGCAGTACTTC
. TRBJ2-3 . TRBV7-2 CASSLGALDTQYF TGTGCCAGCAGCTTAGGGGCGTTAGATACGCAGTATTTT
. TRBJ1-1 . TRBV7-3 CASSPGQNTEAFF TGTGCCAGCAGTCCCGGACAGAACACTGAAGCTTTCTTT
TRBD1 TRBJ1-1 . TRBV28 CARGTGNWDTEAFF TGTGCCAGAGGGACAGGGAACTGGGACACTGAAGCTTTCTTT
. TRBJ2-7 . TRBV7-8 CASSLVLGRSPYEQYF TGTGCCAGCAGCTTAGTACTCGGCAGGTCTCCCTACGAGCAGTACTTC
. TRBJ2-1 . TRBV7-3 CASSDDGQYNEQFF TGTGCCAGCAGTGACGACGGACAGTACAATGAGCAGTTCTTC
. TRBJ2-5 few TRBV7-3 CASSPQGRQETQYF TGTGCCAGCAGCCCCCAGGGCAGACAAGAGACCCAGTACTTC
TRBD1 TRBJ2-1 . TRBV5-1 CASSLTPGQYNEQFF TGCGCCAGCAGCCTAACACCGGGACAGTACAATGAGCAGTTCTTC
. TRBJ1-6 . TRBV30 CAWSGQGDSPLHF TGTGCCTGGAGTGGTCAGGGTGATTCACCCCTCCACTTT
TRBD2 TRBJ2-1 . TRBV6-4 CASSPLLGGIMKEQFF TGTGCCAGCAGTCCCCTACTGGGAGGGATAATGAAGGAGCAGTTCTTC
TRBD1 TRBJ2-3 once TRBV3-1/TRBV3-2 CASSPRQGGDTQYF TGTGCCAGCAGCCCCAGACAGGGGGGAGATACGCAGTATTTT
TRBD1 TRBJ1-5 . TRBV25-1 CASSVTGVNQPQHF TGTGCCAGCAGCGTGACAGGGGTCAATCAGCCCCAGCATTTT
TRBD2 TRBJ2-1 . TRBV11-2 CASSLVSSGGEQFF TGTGCCAGCAGCTTAGTTAGTAGCGGGGGAGAGCAGTTCTTC
. TRBJ1-2 . TRBV28 CASSLPTSDSYYGYTF TGTGCCAGCAGCCTGCCAACTTCTGACAGTTACTATGGCTACACCTTC
. TRBJ2-7 . TRBV11-2 CASSLDPPTVSYEQYF TGTGCCAGCAGCTTAGACCCCCCGACAGTCTCCTACGAGCAGTACTTC
TRBD1 TRBJ1-5 . TRBV19 CASSVWGQGNQPQHF TGTGCCAGTAGTGTGTGGGGACAGGGCAATCAGCCCCAGCATTTT
. TRBJ1-2 once TRBV7-9 CASSLANISPVLYGYTF TGTGCCAGCAGCTTAGCGAACATCTCACCCGTCCTCTATGGCTACACCTTC
. TRBJ2-3 . TRBV10-2 CASSESGGFSTDTQYF TGCGCCAGCAGTGAGTCGGGGGGATTTAGCACAGATACGCAGTATTTT
TRBD1 TRBJ2-7 . TRBV13 CASSNQGASYEQYF TGTGCCAGCAGCAATCAGGGGGCTTCTTACGAGCAGTACTTC
. TRBJ1-1 . TRBV27 CASSLSGAGIEAFF TGTGCCAGCAGTTTATCAGGGGCGGGGATCGAAGCTTTCTTT
. TRBJ1-2 . TRBV10-3 CAISEQAGYTF TGTGCCATCAGTGAGCAGGCTGGCTACACCTTC
TRBD2 TRBJ2-3 . TRBV19 CASRKPSSGGSTDTQYF TGTGCCAGTAGGAAGCCCTCTAGCGGGGGGAGCACAGATACGCAGTATTTT
. TRBJ1-2 . TRBV24-1 CATSENYDRGYTF TGTGCCACCAGCGAGAATTACGACAGGGGCTACACCTTC
. TRBJ2-3 . TRBV11-2 CASRESGDTQYF TGTGCCAGCAGGGAGTCAGGGGATACGCAGTATTTT
. TRBJ1-5 . TRBV19 CASRGRSGEQPQHF TGTGCCAGTAGAGGGAGGTCAGGAGAGCAGCCCCAGCATTTT
. TRBJ2-3 . TRBV15 CATIGGGTTQYF TGTGCCACCATTGGGGGGGGCACTACGCAGTATTTT
. TRBJ2-5 . TRBV5-4 CASSLSGPGTQYF TGTGCCAGCAGCTTGTCCGGTCCGGGGACCCAGTACTTC
. TRBJ1-2 . TRBV4-1 CASSLSREGGYGYTF TGCGCCAGCAGCCTCAGCAGGGAAGGTGGCTATGGCTACACCTTC
TRBD1 TRBJ1-4 . TRBV15 CATSARGGTEKLFF TGTGCCACCAGCGCGAGAGGGGGCACTGAAAAACTGTTTTTT
. TRBJ2-5 . TRBV18 CASSPPARGQYF TGTGCCAGCTCACCACCAGCGCGGGGCCAGTACTTC
TRBD1 TRBJ1-5 . TRBV28 CASSRGQGAQPQHF TGTGCCAGCAGCCGCGGACAGGGTGCTCAGCCCCAGCATTTT
TRBD1 TRBJ2-7 . TRBV27 CASSVTGGLYEQYF TGTGCCAGCAGTGTCACAGGGGGCCTGTACGAGCAGTACTTC
. TRBJ1-6 once TRBV6-6 CASSNIQVTYNSPLHF TGTGCCAGCAGTAACATACAGGTTACCTATAATTCACCCCTCCACTTT
TRBD1 TRBJ2-1 . TRBV18 CASSQTGGAHNEQFF TGTGCCAGCTCCCAGACAGGGGGCGCCCACAATGAGCAGTTCTTC
TRBD1 TRBJ1-1 once TRBV15 CATSRVRGQGLVNPTEAFF TGTGCCACCAGCAGAGTCCGAGGACAGGGCCTTGTAAATCCCACTGAAGCTTTCTTT
TRBD1 TRBJ2-7 few TRBV5-1 CASSPGTGGREQYF TGCGCCAGCAGCCCTGGGACAGGGGGCCGCGAGCAGTACTTC
TRBD2 TRBJ2-2 . TRBV7-2 CASSLYPPTAGGYTGELFF TGTGCCAGCAGCTTATACCCCCCGACAGCGGGGGGGTACACCGGGGAGCTGTTTTTT
TRBD2 TRBJ2-2 once TRBV5-1 CASSARGSGGNTGELFF TGCGCCAGCAGCGCGCGTGGGAGCGGGGGGAACACCGGGGAGCTGTTTTTT
. TRBJ1-6 few TRBV3-1/TRBV3-2 CASSQGYAYNSPLHF TGTGCCAGCAGCCAAGGGTACGCGTATAATTCACCCCTCCACTTT
TRBD1 TRBJ2-5 . TRBV7-6 CASRGDRGQETQYF TGTGCCAGCAGGGGAGACAGGGGGCAAGAGACCCAGTACTTC
. TRBJ1-2 once TRBV5-1 CASSDHPRQDYTF TGCGCCAGCAGCGACCATCCCCGACAGGACTACACCTTC
. TRBJ1-1 . TRBV11-1 CASSIQGIPPEAFF TGTGCCAGCAGTATACAGGGAATACCCCCTGAAGCTTTCTTT
. TRBJ1-2 . TRBV7-9 CASSVPGLSLYGYTF TGTGCCAGCAGCGTTCCGGGTCTCAGTCTCTATGGCTACACCTTC
. TRBJ1-5 . TRBV5-6 CASSLLREGQPQHF TGTGCCAGCAGCTTGCTCAGGGAGGGTCAGCCCCAGCATTTT
TRBD2 TRBJ2-3 . TRBV5-1 CASTTLAGNTDTQYF TGCGCCAGCACGACTCTAGCGGGGAACACAGATACGCAGTATTTT
. TRBJ2-1 . TRBV18 CASSTDSSNEQFF TGTGCCAGCTCAACCGATTCGAGCAATGAGCAGTTCTTC
. TRBJ2-5 . TRBV5-8 CASSLPTQYQETQYF TGTGCCAGCAGCTTACCGACACAGTACCAAGAGACCCAGTACTTC
. TRBJ1-5 few TRBV27 CASRPKQGNFQPQHF TGTGCCAGCAGACCCAAACAGGGAAATTTTCAGCCCCAGCATTTT